This TCR beta chain originates from a study of CD8 T cells in ankylosing spondylitis. This clonotype was picked up a small number of times. Its antigen is unknown. Study results and limitations: What appeared characteristic of ankylosing spondylitis blood was a TCR beta motif of several highly homologous variants. Prior literature has documented some motif variants in synovial fluid and blood from reactive arthritis. Reported data indicate significant enrichment of disease-linked clones within matched ankylosing spondylitis synovial fluid. Disease-linked clones displayed a CD8+ phenotype and appeared relatively rarely in peripheral blood.

Trimming at V came to 4 bases and at J to 9 bases, leaving 12 bases not matched to a gene. The CDR3 spans 17 residues. In germline, CDR1 is SGHRS, CDR2 YFSETQ. Generation of TCR beta libraries employed quantitative 5'-RACE incorporating molecular barcodes. TCRdb itself ran the 5' RACE reads through MiXCR, one entry per CDR3 protein. This table has over 700,000 distinct CDR3 sequences, around a fifth appearing once. The receptor's source is a male donor with ankylosing spondylitis. Sample: blood, either unsorted or a sorted T cell fraction (not recorded which). V gene TRBV5-1 combines with J gene TRBJ2-1, with 14 bases identical to TRBD2. The CDR3 nucleotides read TGCGCCAGCAGCCCGCCTGTGACTAGCGGGGGGGCCGGTGAGCAGTTCTTC. Its translation is CASSPPVTSGGAGEQFF.